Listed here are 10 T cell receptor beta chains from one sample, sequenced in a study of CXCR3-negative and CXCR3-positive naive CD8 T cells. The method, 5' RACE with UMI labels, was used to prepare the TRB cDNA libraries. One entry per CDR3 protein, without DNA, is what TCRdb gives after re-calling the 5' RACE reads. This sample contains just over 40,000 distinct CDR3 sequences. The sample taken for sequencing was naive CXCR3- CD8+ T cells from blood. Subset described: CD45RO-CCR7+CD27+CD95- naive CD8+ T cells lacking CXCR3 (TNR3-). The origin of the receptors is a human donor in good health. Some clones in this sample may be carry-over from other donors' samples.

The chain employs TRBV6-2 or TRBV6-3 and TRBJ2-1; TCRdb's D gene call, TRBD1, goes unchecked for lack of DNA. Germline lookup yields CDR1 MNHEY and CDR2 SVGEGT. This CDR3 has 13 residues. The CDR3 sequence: CASSYGPYGEQFF.

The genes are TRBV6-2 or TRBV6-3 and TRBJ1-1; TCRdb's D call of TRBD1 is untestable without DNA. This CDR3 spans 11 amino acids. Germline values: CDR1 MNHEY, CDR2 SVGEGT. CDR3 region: CASTDSSEAFF.

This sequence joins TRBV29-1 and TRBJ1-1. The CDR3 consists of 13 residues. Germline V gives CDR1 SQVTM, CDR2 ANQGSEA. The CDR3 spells CSAEDGMNTEAFF.

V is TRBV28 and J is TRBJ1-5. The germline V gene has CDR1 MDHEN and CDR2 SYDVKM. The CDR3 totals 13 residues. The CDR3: CASSLGVDEPQHF.

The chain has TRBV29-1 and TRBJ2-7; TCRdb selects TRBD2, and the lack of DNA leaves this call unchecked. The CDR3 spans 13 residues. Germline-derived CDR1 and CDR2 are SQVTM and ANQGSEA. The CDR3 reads CSVESGTSYEQYF.

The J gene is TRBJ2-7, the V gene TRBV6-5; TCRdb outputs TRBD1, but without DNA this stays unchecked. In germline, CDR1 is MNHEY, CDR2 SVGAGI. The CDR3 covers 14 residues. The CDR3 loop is CASSLGHLSYEQYF.

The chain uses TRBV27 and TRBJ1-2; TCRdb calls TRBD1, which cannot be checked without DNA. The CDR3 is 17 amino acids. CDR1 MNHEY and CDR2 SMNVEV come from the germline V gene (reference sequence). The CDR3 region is CASSLSMGGRHIYGYTF.

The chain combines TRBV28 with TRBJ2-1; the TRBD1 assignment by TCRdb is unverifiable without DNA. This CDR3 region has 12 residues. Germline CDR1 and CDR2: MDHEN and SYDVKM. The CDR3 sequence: CASISGVFELFF. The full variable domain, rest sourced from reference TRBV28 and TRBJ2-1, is DVKVTQSSRYLVKRTGEKVFLECVQDMDHENMFWYRQDPGLGLRLIYFSYDVKMKEKGDIPEGYSVSREKKERFSLILESASTNQTSMYLCASISGVFELFFGPGTRLTVL.

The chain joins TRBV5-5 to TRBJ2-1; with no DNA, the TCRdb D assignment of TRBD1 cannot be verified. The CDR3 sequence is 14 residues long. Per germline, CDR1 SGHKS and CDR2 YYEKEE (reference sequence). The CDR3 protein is CASSSTGGALEQFF.

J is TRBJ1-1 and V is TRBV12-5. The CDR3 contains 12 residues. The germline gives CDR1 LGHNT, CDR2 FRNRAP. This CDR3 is CASGSGLTEAFF. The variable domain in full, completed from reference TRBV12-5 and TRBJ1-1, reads DARVTQTPRHKVTEMGQEVTMRCQPILGHNTVFWYRQTMMQGLELLAYFRNRAPLDDSGMPKDRFSAEMPDATLATLKIQPSEPRDSAVYFCASGSGLTEAFFGQGTRLTVV.